This TCR beta chain was captured by sequencing in a study of blood T cell repertoires in COVID-19. Under the authors' procedure: Nucleated cell number was recorded as an estimate derived from reference gene primer amplification. Clones were sequenced by immunoSEQ multiplex PCR, and TCRdb holds only the in-frame ones, with some missing. V and J calls and clone size are copied from that table; D and trimming were computed from the DNA. The repertoire holds about 360,000 clones, with around 84% as singletons. Germline CDR1 and CDR2: SGHRS and YFSETQ. The V segment lost 0 bases and the J segment 2 bases; nucleotides outside the gene matches: 5. The CDR3 consists of 16 residues.

The sequence was collected from a human donor with acute or convalescent COVID-19. The donor label of this sample is uncertain. The sequencing input was peripheral blood. The chain is built from TRBV5-1 and TRBJ2-7; 10 positions agree with TRBD1. In nucleotides, the CDR3 is TGCGCCAGCAGCTTGGGGTCGACAGGGGGCGCCTACGAGCAGTACTTC. Residues: CASSLGSTGGAYEQYF.